This TCR beta chain is drawn from a study of CD8+CD57+ T cells in acquired aplastic anemia. Overall study context: DNA from sorted CD4+ and CD8+ cells averaged around 3.5 ug. Healthy donor CD4+ samples were sequenced to a depth that averaged about 10.8 million reads.

This clonotype was detected a few times. Its specificity is unknown. With a much larger clone just one base away, this may be a read error. The CDR3 spans 16 residues. Genomic DNA served as template for TCR beta VDJ and CDR3 profiling. One entry per CDR3 protein results from TCRdb running MiXCR on the reads. The data show roughly 130,000 distinct CDR3 sequences, around 50% seen once. Study outcomes and limitations: Patients and controls turned out to have some 30 CD8+ CDR3 sequences in common.

The sequenced material came from sorted CD4+, CD8+, or CD8+CD57+ T cells (not recorded which) from PBMCs. This TCR came from a human donor in good health, serving as a control. The chain employs TRBV12-3 or TRBV12-4 and TRBJ2-7, with D possibly being TRBD2 (6 bases). The CDR3 loop reads CAGSLRGGGTSYEQYF. The CDR3 DNA follows: TGTGCCGGCAGTTTAAGAGGTGGCGGGACCTCCTACGAGCAGTACTTC.